This T cell receptor (beta chain) was obtained from a study of human T cells and chemical hapten exposure. TCRdb reprocessed the RACE reads with MiXCR, giving one entry per CDR3 protein. The data show roughly 64,000 distinct CDR3 sequences, with over 9% seen just once and 3% to 4.5% held by the top ten. The CDR3 sequence is 16 residues long. From germline, CDR1 is SGDLS and CDR2 YYNGEE. Losses at the gene ends were 3 bases for V and 2 bases for J; bases not matched to a gene: 5. This clonotype has a handful of counts. The time point: pre-sensitization, week 0. Regarding treatment: therapeutic diphenylcyclopropenone sensitization with weekly scalp DPC.

Here the sequenced sample was whole blood, taken in connection with sensitization to the hapten diphenylcyclopropenone (DPC). The origin of this receptor is a woman aged 40 to 50 with alopecia areata. Some clones in this sample may be carry-over from other donors' samples. The V and J genes are TRBV9 and TRBJ2-3; 11 bases align to TRBD2. Here the CDR3 reads CASSASGGTYTDTQYF. CDR3 DNA sequence: TGTGCCAGCAGCGCTAGCGGGGGGACGTACACAGATACGCAGTATTTT.